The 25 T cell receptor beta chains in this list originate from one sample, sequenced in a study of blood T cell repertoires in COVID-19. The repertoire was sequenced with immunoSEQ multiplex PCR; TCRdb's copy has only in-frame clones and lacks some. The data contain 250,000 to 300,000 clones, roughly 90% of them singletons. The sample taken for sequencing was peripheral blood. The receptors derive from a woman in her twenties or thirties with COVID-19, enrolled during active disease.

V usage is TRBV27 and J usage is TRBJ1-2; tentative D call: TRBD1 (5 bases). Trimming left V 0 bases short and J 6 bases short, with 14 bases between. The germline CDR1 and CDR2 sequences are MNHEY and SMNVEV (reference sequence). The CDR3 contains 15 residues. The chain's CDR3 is CASSLSAQGGDGYTF. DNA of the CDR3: TGTGCCAGCAGTTTATCCGCGCAGGGAGGGGATGGCTACACCTTC.

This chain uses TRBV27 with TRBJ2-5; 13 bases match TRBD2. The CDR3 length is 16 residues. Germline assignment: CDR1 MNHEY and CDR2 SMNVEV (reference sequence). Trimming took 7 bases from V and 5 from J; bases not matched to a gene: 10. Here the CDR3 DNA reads TGTGCCAGCAAACCTGGGACTAGCGGGGTTCGTGAGACCCAGTACTTC. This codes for CASKPGTSGVRETQYF.

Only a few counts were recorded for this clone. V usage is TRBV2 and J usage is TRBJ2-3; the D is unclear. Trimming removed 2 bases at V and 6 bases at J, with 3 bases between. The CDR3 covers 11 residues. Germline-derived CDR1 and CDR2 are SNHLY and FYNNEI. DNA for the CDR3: TGTGCCAGCAGTGAACAGGATACGCAGTATTTT. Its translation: CASSEQDTQYF.

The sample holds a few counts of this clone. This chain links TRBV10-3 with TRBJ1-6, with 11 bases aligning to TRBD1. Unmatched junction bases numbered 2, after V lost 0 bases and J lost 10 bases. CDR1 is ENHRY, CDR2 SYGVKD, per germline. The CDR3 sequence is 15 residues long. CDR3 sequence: CAISESGQGASPLHF. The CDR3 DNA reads TGTGCCATCAGTGAGTCCGGACAGGGGGCCTCACCCCTCCACTTT.

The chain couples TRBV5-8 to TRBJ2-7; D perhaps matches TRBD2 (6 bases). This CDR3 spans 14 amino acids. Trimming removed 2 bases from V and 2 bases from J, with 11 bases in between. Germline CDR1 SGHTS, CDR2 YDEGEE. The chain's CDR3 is CASSFRWGAYEQYF. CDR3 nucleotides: TGTGCCAGCAGCTTTAGGTGGGGGGCCTACGAGCAGTACTTC.

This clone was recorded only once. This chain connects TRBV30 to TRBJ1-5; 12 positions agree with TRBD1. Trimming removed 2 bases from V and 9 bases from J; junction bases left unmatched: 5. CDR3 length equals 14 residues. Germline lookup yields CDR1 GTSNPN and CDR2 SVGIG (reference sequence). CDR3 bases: TGTGCCTGGAGTTGGGGACAGGGGGCTTGGCCCCAGCATTTT. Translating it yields CAWSWGQGAWPQHF.

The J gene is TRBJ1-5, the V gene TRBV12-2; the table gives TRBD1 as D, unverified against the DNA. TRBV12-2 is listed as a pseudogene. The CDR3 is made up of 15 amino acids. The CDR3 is CASRFTGQNNQPQHF. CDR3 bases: TGTGCAAGTCGCTTTACGGGACAGAACAATCAGCCCCAGCATTTT.

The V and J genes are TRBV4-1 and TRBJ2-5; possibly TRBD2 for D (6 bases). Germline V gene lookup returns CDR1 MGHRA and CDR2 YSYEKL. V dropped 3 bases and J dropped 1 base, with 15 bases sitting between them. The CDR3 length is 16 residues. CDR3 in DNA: TGCGCCAGCAGCCACTCCGGGACTCTCGTCCAAGAGACCCAGTACTTC. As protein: CASSHSGTLVQETQYF.

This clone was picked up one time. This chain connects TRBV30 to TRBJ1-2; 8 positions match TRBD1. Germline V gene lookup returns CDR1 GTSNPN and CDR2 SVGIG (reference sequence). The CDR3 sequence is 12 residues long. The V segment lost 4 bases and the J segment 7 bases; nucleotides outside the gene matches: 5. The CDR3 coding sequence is TGTGCCTGGAATCTCAGGGGGCCTGGCTACACCTTC. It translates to CAWNLRGPGYTF. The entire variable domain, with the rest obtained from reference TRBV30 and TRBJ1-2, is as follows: SQTIHQWPATLVQPVGSPLSLECTVEGTSNPNLYWYRQAAGRGLQLLFYSVGIGQISSEVPQNLSASRPQDRQFILSSKKLLLSDSGFYLCAWNLRGPGYTFGSGTRLTVV.

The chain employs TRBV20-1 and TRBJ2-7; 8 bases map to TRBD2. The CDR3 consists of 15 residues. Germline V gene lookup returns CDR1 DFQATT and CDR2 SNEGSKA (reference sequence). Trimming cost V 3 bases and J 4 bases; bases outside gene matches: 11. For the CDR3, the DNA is TGCAGTGCTAGTAAGCTCGGGGGGGCCGCGTACGAGCAGTACTTC. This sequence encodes CSASKLGGAAYEQYF.

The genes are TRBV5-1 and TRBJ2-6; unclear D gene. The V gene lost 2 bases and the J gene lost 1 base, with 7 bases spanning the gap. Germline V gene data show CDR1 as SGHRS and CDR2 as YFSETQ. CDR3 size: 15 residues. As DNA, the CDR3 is TGCGCCAGCAGCTTACTCTATTCTGGGGCCAACGTCCTGACTTTC. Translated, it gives CASSLLYSGANVLTF.

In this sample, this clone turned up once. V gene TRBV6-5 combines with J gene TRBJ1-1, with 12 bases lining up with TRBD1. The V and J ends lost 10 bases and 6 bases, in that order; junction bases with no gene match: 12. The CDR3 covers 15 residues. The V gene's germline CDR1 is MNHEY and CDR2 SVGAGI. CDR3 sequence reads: CATRSGTGGRAEAFF. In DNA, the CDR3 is TGTGCCACACGGTCCGGGACAGGGGGCAGGGCTGAAGCTTTCTTT.

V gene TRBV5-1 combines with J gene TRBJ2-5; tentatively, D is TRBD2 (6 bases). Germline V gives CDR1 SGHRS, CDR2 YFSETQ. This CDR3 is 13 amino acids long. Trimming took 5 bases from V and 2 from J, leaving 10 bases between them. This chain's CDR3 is CASRGGEQETQYF. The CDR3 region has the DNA TGCGCCAGCAGGGGGGGAGAGCAAGAGACCCAGTACTTC.

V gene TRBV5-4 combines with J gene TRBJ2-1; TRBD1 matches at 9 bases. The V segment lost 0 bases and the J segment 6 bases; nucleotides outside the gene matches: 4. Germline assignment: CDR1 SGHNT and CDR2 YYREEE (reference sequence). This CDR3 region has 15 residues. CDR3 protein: CASSLAQGALNEQFF. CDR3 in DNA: TGTGCCAGCAGCTTGGCACAGGGGGCTCTCAATGAGCAGTTCTTC. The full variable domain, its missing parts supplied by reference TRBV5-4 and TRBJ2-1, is ETGVTQSPTHLIKTRGQQVTLRCSSQSGHNTVSWYQQALGQGPQFIFQYYREEENGRGNFPPRFSGLQFPNYSSELNVNALELDDSALYLCASSLAQGALNEQFFGPGTRLTVL.

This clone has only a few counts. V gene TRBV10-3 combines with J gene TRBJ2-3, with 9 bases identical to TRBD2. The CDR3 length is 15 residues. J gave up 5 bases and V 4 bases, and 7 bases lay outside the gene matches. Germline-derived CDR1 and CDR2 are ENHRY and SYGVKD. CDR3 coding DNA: TGTGCCATCAGTGTGGCGGGGGGGCATGGAGATACGCAGTATTTT. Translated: CAISVAGGHGDTQYF.

CDR3 in amino acids: CASSIPEASGQGWCYTF. The CDR3 DNA follows: TGTGCCAGTAGTATACCCGAGGCCTCCGGCCAGGGGTGGTGCTACACCTTC. The chain is built from TRBV19 and TRBJ1-2; a weak D match, TRBD1 (6 bases). The V gene lost 2 bases and the J gene lost 9 bases, with 25 bases spanning the gap. Germline V gene sequence: CDR1 LNHDA, CDR2 SQIVND (reference sequence). This CDR3 has 17 amino acids.

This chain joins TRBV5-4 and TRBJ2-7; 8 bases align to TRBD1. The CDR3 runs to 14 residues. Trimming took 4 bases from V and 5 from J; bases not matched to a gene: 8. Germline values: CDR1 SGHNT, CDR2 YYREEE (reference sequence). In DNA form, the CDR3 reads TGTGCCAGCAGCCGTAGGACAGGGAACGACGAGCAGTACTTC. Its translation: CASSRRTGNDEQYF. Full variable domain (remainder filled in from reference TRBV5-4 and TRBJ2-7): ETGVTQSPTHLIKTRGQQVTLRCSSQSGHNTVSWYQQALGQGPQFIFQYYREEENGRGNFPPRFSGLQFPNYSSELNVNALELDDSALYLCASSRRTGNDEQYFGPGTRLTVT.

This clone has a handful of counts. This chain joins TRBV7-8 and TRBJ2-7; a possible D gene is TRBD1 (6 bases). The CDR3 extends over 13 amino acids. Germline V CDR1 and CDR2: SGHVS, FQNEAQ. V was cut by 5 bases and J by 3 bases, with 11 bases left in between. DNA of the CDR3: TGTGCCAGCAGCCGGGACACCTACTACGAGCAGTACTTC. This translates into CASSRDTYYEQYF.

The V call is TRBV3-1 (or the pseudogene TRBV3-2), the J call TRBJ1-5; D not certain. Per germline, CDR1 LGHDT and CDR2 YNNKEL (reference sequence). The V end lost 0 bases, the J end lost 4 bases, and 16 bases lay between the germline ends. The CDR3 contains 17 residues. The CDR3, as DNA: TGTGCCAGCAGCCAAGATCGACGGGGTGTGGGGAATCAGCCCCAGCATTTT. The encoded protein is CASSQDRRGVGNQPQHF.

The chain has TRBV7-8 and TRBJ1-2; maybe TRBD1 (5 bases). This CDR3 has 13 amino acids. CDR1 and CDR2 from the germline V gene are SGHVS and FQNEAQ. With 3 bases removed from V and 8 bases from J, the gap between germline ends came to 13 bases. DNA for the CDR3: TGTGCCAGCAGCTTGGGCGGGGGATACGGCTACACCTTC. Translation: CASSLGGGYGYTF.

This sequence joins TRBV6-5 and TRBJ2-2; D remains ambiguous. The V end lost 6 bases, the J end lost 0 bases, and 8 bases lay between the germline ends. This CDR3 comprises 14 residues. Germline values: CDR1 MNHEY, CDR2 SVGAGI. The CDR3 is CASRATPNTGELFF. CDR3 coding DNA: TGTGCCAGCAGGGCGACTCCGAACACCGGGGAGCTGTTTTTT.

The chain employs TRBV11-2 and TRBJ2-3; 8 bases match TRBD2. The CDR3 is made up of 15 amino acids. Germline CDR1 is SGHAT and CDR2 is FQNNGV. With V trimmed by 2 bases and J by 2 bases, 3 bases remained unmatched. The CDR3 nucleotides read TGTGCCAGCAGCTTAAGCGGGGGCACCACAGATACGCAGTATTTT. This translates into CASSLSGGTTDTQYF.

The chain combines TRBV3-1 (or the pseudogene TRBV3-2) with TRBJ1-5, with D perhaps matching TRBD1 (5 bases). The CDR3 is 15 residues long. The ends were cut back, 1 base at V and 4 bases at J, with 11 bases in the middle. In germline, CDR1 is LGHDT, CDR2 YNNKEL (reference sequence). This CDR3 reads CASSQGGDWNQPQHF. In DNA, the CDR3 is TGTGCCAGCAGCCAAGGGGGGGACTGGAATCAGCCCCAGCATTTT.

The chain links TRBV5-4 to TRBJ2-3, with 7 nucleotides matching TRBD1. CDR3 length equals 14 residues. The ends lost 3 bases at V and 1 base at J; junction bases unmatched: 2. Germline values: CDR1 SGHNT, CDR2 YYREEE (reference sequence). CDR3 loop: CASSSGQGTDTQYF. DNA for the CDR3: TGTGCCAGCAGCTCTGGACAGGGCACAGATACGCAGTATTTT. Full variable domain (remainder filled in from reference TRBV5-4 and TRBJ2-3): ETGVTQSPTHLIKTRGQQVTLRCSSQSGHNTVSWYQQALGQGPQFIFQYYREEENGRGNFPPRFSGLQFPNYSSELNVNALELDDSALYLCASSSGQGTDTQYFGPGTRLTVL.

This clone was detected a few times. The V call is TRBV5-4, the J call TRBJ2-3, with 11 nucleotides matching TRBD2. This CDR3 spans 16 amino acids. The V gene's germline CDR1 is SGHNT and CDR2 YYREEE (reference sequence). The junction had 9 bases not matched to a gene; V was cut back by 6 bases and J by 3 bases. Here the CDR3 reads CASTKGGLAETDTQYF. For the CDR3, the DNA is TGTGCCAGCACCAAAGGGGGACTAGCGGAAACAGATACGCAGTATTTT.